The rows below give T cell receptor beta chains drawn from one sample of a study of metastatic and nonmetastatic thyroid tumors. TCRdb reassembled clones from the PCR reads with MiXCR. In the table there are some 34,000 clones, about a sixth of which are singletons. The sequenced sample consisted of blood. The receptors were gathered from a female donor with papillary thyroid cancer or a benign thyroid nodule (not recorded which). Some clones in this sample may be carry-over from other donors' samples. Both conserved end residues are part of each CDR3. The D gene is left open where the match is weak. The listing skips clone size in some rows; elsewhere it reads once, few, many or a size class.

>many|-|TRBJ1-6|TRBV28
TGTGCCAGCAGTTTACCGGGCACGCATAATTCACCCCTCCACTTT
CASSLPGTHNSPLHF
>many|-|TRBJ1-5|TRBV28
TGTGCCAGCAGTTTGAGGGGGGGGAATAGCAATCAGCCCCAGCATTTT
CASSLRGGNSNQPQHF
>many|TRBD1|TRBJ1-5|TRBV28
TGTGCCAGTCGACAGGGGGAGAATCAGCCCCAGCATTTT
CASRQGENQPQHF
>many|-|TRBJ2-5|TRBV2
TGTGCCAGCGTAAAAGAGACCCAGTACTTC
CASVKETQYF
>-|-|TRBJ2-7|TRBV5-1
TGCGCCAGCAGCCCTTACGGTCCCTACGAGCAGTACTTC
CASSPYGPYEQYF
>many|-|TRBJ2-5|TRBV2
TGTGCCACCGGCGTGGACAGAAGTCAAGAGACCCAGTACTTC
CATGVDRSQETQYF
>-|TRBD1|TRBJ1-1|TRBV7-6
TGTGCCAGCAGCTTAGGGGACAGGGTTGTTTTCTTT
CASSLGDRVVFF
>many|-|TRBJ1-1|TRBV12-3/TRBV12-4
TGTGCCAGCGACAGGCTCTCTGAAGCTTTCTTT
CASDRLSEAFF
>-|TRBD1|TRBJ2-7|TRBV5-5
TGTGCCAGCAGCTCGACAGGGGGGAGTCTCTACGAGCAGTACTTC
CASSSTGGSLYEQYF
>many|TRBD1|TRBJ2-2|TRBV6-2/TRBV6-3
TGTGCCAGCGGGCGACAGGGGAGGATAGGGGAGCTGTTTTTT
CASGRQGRIGELFF
>many|-|TRBJ2-7|TRBV5-1
TGCGCCAGCAGCCCACCCAGGCAAACCCGTGACTACGAGCAGTACTTC
CASSPPRQTRDYEQYF
>many|-|TRBJ2-5|TRBV12-5
TGTGCTAGTGTCCTCGGGACCACACAAGAGACCCAGTACTTC
CASVLGTTQETQYF
>many|TRBD2|TRBJ2-7|TRBV24-1
TGTGCCACCCACACGACCACCGGGGGGGGTCCCGAGGGATACGAGCAGTACTTC
CATHTTTGGGPEGYEQYF
>many|TRBD2|TRBJ2-2|TRBV6-1
TGTGCCAGCAGGTGGACTAGTAGGAGCATCGGGGAGCTGTTTTTT
CASRWTSRSIGELFF
>many|TRBD2|TRBJ2-1|TRBV4-2
TGTGCCAGCAGCCAAGATGGGGGGGAATCGGGCAACAATGAGCAGTTCTTC
CASSQDGGESGNNEQFF
>many|-|TRBJ2-1|TRBV28
TGTGCCAGCAGTTTTAGCCAGGGTGAGGTCGATGAGCAGTTCTTC
CASSFSQGEVDEQFF
>many|-|TRBJ1-5|TRBV10-1
TGCGCCAGCAGTGATGCGGCAGGGAGTAGGAGCAATCAGCCCCAGCATTTT
CASSDAAGSRSNQPQHF
>-|-|TRBJ2-3|TRBV19
TGTGCCAGTAGTACCCCGGGACCCGGTGGAGTCACAGATACGCAGTATTTT
CASSTPGPGGVTDTQYF
>-|-|TRBJ1-5|TRBV28
TGTGCCAGCTTCAGGGTTGGGGGAGAAAATCAGCCCCAGCATTTT
CASFRVGGENQPQHF
>many|-|TRBJ2-1|TRBV15
TGTGCCACCAGCAGAGATCTGAGGGGCAATGAGCAGTTCTTC
CATSRDLRGNEQFF
>many|-|TRBJ2-1|TRBV2
TGTGCCAGCAGTGAACGGGGGGCGAGCTCCTACAATGAGCAGTTCTTC
CASSERGASSYNEQFF
>many|-|TRBJ1-5|TRBV20-1
TGCAGTGCTAGCTTGGGATCCGGTCAGCCCCAGCATTTT
CSASLGSGQPQHF
>many|-|TRBJ2-4|TRBV6-1
TGTGCCAGCAGTGAAGCGGCGAGAGTGGGAAACATTCAGTACTTC
CASSEAARVGNIQYF
>few|-|TRBJ1-2|TRBV28
TGTGCCAGCAGTTCAACAGCGGTTTTTGGCTACACCTTC
CASSSTAVFGYTF
>many|-|TRBJ2-3|TRBV29-1
TGCAGCGTTCCCAGACGGTCTACGCAGTATTTT
CSVPRRSTQYF
>few|TRBD2|TRBJ2-1|TRBV5-6
TGTGCCAGCAGCTTAGCCGGGACTAGCGGGATTGTACACAATGAGCAGTTCTTC
CASSLAGTSGIVHNEQFF
>many|-|TRBJ2-7|TRBV6-1
TGTGCCAGCACCAGAAACAGGGAAATCTACGAGCAGTACTTC
CASTRNREIYEQYF
>-|-|TRBJ2-5|TRBV11-2
TGTGCCAGCAGCTTTGGAGTCGGGGGATGCGATACCCAGTACTTC
CASSFGVGGCDTQYF
>few|-|TRBJ1-2|TRBV19
TGTGCCAGTAGTATGGGGTGGACGGATGGCTACACCTTC
CASSMGWTDGYTF
>many|-|TRBJ1-5|TRBV4-1
TGCGCCAGCAGCCAAGTAATGCGGGGGGGCCAGCCCCAGCATTTT
CASSQVMRGGQPQHF
>-|TRBD2|TRBJ2-2|TRBV20-1
TGCAGTGTTAGAGATTCCCGGAAACTAGCGGGGGCCATGAACACTGGGGAGCTGTTTTTT
CSVRDSRKLAGAMNTGELFF
>many|TRBD2|TRBJ2-7|TRBV29-1
TGCAGCCCACGATTGGTAGCGGGGAGCGGTTTCTACGAGCAGTACTTC
CSPRLVAGSGFYEQYF
>many|-|TRBJ2-6|TRBV3-1
TGTGCCAGCAGCCAAACGCCTGGGGCTTCTGGGGCCAACGTCCTGACTTTC
CASSQTPGASGANVLTF